This TCR beta chain came from a study of beta chain features in type 1 diabetes. Across the whole study: Healthy donors and patients showed comparable age, gender and cell yields.

This CDR3 is 14 amino acids long. The V and J ends lost 7 bases and 2 bases, in that order; junction bases with no gene match: 7. CDR1 and CDR2 from the germline V gene are SQVTM and ANQGSEA. Reverse transcribing all isolated RNA meant expressed TCRB transcripts were sequenced. Assay used: immunoSEQ multiplex PCR; TCRdb lists only in-frame clones, some missing. The data contain almost 350,000 clones, around 20% of them singletons. This clonotype was sampled from a young woman in good health. The sample consisted of naive CD4+ T cells from blood. The chain recombines TRBV29-1 with TRBJ2-1; 8 nucleotides align to TRBD1. CDR3 amino acids: CSAWTGSPYNEQFF. The CDR3 DNA is TGCAGCGCTTGGACAGGGTCGCCCTACAATGAGCAGTTCTTC.